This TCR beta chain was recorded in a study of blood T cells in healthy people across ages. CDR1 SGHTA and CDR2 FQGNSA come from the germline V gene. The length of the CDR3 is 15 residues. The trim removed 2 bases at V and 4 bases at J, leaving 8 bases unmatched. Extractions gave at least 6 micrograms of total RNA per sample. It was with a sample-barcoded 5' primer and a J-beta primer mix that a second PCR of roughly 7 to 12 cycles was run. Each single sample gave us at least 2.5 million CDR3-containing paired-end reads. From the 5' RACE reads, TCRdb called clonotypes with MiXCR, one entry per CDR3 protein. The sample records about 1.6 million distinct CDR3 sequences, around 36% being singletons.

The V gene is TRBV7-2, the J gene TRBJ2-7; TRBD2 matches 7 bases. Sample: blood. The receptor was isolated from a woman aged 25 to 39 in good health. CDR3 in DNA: TGTGCCAGCAGCTTATGGGGAGGGACGGAGTACGAGCAGTACTTC. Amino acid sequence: CASSLWGGTEYEQYF. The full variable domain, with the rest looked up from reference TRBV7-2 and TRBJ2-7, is GAGVSQSPSNKVTEKGKDVELRCDPISGHTALYWYRQSLGQGLEFLIYFQGNSAPDKSGLPSDRFSAERTGGSVSTLTIQRTQQEDSAVYLCASSLWGGTEYEQYFGPGTRLTVT.